One sample yielded the 10 T cell receptor beta chains listed below, sequenced in a study of blood T cell repertoires in COVID-19. Here immunoSEQ multiplex PCR was the method, and the copy in TCRdb shows in-frame clones only, minus some. Among about 120,000 clones listed, roughly three quarters were seen once. The sample comprised peripheral blood. These receptors were taken from a human donor in a cohort sampled during active COVID-19.

The rearrangement uses TRBV6-1 and TRBJ2-7; D perhaps matches TRBD2 (6 bases). Germline loops: CDR1 MNHNS, CDR2 SASEGT. CDR3 size: 14 residues. V lost 1 base and J 3 bases, leaving 10 bases between the germline ends. CDR3 coding DNA: TGTGCCAGCAGTGAAGTGGCGGGGCACTACGAGCAGTACTTC. It translates to CASSEVAGHYEQYF.

This chain connects TRBV28 to TRBJ2-7, with TRBD1 identical over 11 bases. CDR1 and CDR2 (germline): MDHEN, SYDVKM. The junction had 9 bases not matched to a gene; V was cut back by 7 bases and J by 7 bases. The CDR3 spans 14 residues. The CDR3 is CASTMLDRGHEQYF. The CDR3 DNA sequence: TGTGCCAGCACAATGTTGGACAGGGGGCATGAGCAGTACTTC.

The CDR3, as DNA: TGTGCCAGCAGCAATAGCGGGGGTTACTCCTACGAGCAGTACTTC. Its protein is CASSNSGGYSYEQYF. This chain connects TRBV27 to TRBJ2-7; 9 bases match TRBD2. The CDR3 extends over 15 amino acids. Germline CDR1 reads MNHEY; CDR2 reads SMNVEV (reference sequence). The J segment lost 0 bases and the V segment lost 6 bases, leaving 6 bases of the junction unmatched.

This chain joins TRBV12-5 and TRBJ2-7; 11 nucleotides agree with TRBD1. Germline V gives CDR1 LGHNT, CDR2 FRNRAP. This CDR3 region has 15 residues. V lost 1 base, J lost 7 bases, and 6 bases stayed unmatched. The CDR3 spells CASGLAGQGAREQYF. CDR3 nucleotide sequence: TGTGCTAGTGGTTTGGCCGGACAGGGGGCCAGGGAGCAGTACTTC.

This chain connects TRBV15 to TRBJ2-5; tentative D call: TRBD1 (6 bases). The germline V gene has CDR1 LNHNV and CDR2 YYDKDF (reference sequence). The CDR3 consists of 15 residues. V dropped 2 bases and J dropped 2 bases, with 12 bases sitting between them. CDR3 in amino acids: CATSRPTTGQETQYF. The CDR3 DNA sequence: TGTGCCACCAGCAGACCAACTACAGGGCAAGAGACCCAGTACTTC.

The genes are TRBV5-1 and TRBJ1-4; 7 bases fit TRBD1. Losses at the gene ends were 4 bases for V and 4 bases for J; bases not matched to a gene: 4. The CDR3 is made up of 14 amino acids. Germline-derived CDR1 and CDR2 are SGHRS and YFSETQ. CDR3 coding DNA: TGCGCCAGCAGCGCCCGACAGGGTAATGAAAAACTGTTTTTT. This encodes CASSARQGNEKLFF.

The chain has TRBV7-9 and TRBJ1-1; a weak D match, TRBD1 (5 bases). Trimming stripped 0 bases from V and 3 bases from J, with 11 bases between. CDR1 SEHNR and CDR2 FQNEAQ come from the germline V gene (reference sequence). The CDR3 contains 15 residues. CDR3 sequence reads: CASSLARGGDTEAFF. CDR3 nucleotides: TGTGCCAGCAGCTTAGCAAGGGGAGGGGACACTGAAGCTTTCTTT.

The J gene is TRBJ1-1, the V gene TRBV11-3; D is undetermined. Trimming cost V 4 bases and J 0 bases, with 12 bases left between them. Germline lookup yields CDR1 SGHNT and CDR2 YENEEA. This CDR3 contains 15 residues. CDR3 residues: CASSSRASMNTEAFF. The CDR3 DNA is TGTGCCAGCAGCTCCCGGGCTAGCATGAACACTGAAGCTTTCTTT.

The CDR3 sequence: CASSSGTSGKAEQFF. CDR3 in DNA: TGTGCCAGCAGCTCCGGGACTAGCGGGAAGGCTGAGCAGTTCTTC. J is TRBJ2-1 and V is TRBV6-6; 13 positions match TRBD2. The germline V gene encodes CDR1 MNHNY and CDR2 SVGAGI (reference sequence). V trimming: 6 bases; J trimming: 9 bases; junction bases outside the gene matches: 8. The CDR3 runs 15 residues.

This sequence joins TRBV4-1 and TRBJ1-1, with TRBD1 matching over 8 bases. Trimming removed 0 bases from V and 1 base from J; junction bases left unmatched: 10. The CDR3 length is 18 residues. Germline CDR1 reads MGHRA; CDR2 reads YSYEKL. Here the CDR3 reads CASSQDQGARYKNTEAFF. As DNA, the CDR3 is TGCGCCAGCAGCCAAGATCAGGGGGCCAGGTATAAGAACACTGAAGCTTTCTTT.